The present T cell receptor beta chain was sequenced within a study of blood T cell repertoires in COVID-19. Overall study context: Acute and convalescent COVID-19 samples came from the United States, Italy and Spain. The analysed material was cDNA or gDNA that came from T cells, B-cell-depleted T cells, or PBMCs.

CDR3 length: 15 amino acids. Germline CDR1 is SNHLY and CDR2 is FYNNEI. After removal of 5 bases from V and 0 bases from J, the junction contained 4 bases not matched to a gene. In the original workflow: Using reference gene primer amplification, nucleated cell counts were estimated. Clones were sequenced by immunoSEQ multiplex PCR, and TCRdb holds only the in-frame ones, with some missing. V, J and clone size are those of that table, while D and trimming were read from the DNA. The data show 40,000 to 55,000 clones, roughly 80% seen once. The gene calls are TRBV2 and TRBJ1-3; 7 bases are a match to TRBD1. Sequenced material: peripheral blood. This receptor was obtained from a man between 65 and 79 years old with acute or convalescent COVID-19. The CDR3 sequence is CASSLQGGSGNTIYF. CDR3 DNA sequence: TGTGCCAGCAGTCTTCAGGGGGGCTCTGGAAACACCATATATTTT.